These T cell receptor beta chains were read from a single sample in a study of metastatic and nonmetastatic thyroid tumors. TCRdb used MiXCR to call clones anew from the PCR reads. The sample lists roughly 35,000 clones; less than 40% were seen once. What was sequenced was tumor tissue. The receptors shown here come from a female donor with papillary thyroid cancer or a benign thyroid nodule (not recorded which). Some clones in this sample may be carry-over from other donors' samples. The CDR3 runs from the conserved cysteine through the conserved F or W. A D gene is named only where the DNA matches it firmly. Some rows mark clone size as missing; the rest say once, few, many or name a class of expanded clone.

cdr3_nt: TGTGCCAGCAGCTTAGAAGGGGCTGGTGGCTACACCTTC
cdr3_aa: CASSLEGAGGYTF
d_call: .
v_call: TRBV7-2
j_call: TRBJ1-2
clone_size: .

cdr3_nt: TGCAGTTATCAGGGAGGCCTCAATCAGCCCCAGCATTTT
cdr3_aa: CSYQGGLNQPQHF
d_call: .
v_call: TRBV20-1
j_call: TRBJ1-5
clone_size: .

cdr3_nt: TGTGCCAGTACTGATCTACAGGGATCTGGGGCCAACGTCCTGACTTTC
cdr3_aa: CASTDLQGSGANVLTF
d_call: .
v_call: TRBV19
j_call: TRBJ2-6
clone_size: .

cdr3_nt: TGTGCCACCAGCAGAGTTAACTATGGCTACACCTTC
cdr3_aa: CATSRVNYGYTF
d_call: .
v_call: TRBV15
j_call: TRBJ1-2
clone_size: .

cdr3_nt: TGTGCCAGCACCCCGGACAGGGGAAGCCTCTACGAGCAGTACTTC
cdr3_aa: CASTPDRGSLYEQYF
d_call: TRBD1
v_call: TRBV2
j_call: TRBJ2-7
clone_size: .

cdr3_nt: TGCGCCAGCAGCTCCCAGGGGCTTCAGACCTATGGCTACACCTTC
cdr3_aa: CASSSQGLQTYGYTF
d_call: .
v_call: TRBV5-1
j_call: TRBJ1-2
clone_size: .

cdr3_nt: TGTGCCAGCACCTCCTGGGTGCAAGAGACCCAGTACTTC
cdr3_aa: CASTSWVQETQYF
d_call: .
v_call: TRBV2
j_call: TRBJ2-5
clone_size: .

cdr3_nt: TGTGCCAGCAGTTTGGATTTTCGCCGGGTTGGCTACACCTTC
cdr3_aa: CASSLDFRRVGYTF
d_call: .
v_call: TRBV28
j_call: TRBJ1-2
clone_size: few

cdr3_nt: TGTGCCAGCAGCCCCCCCGACACCGTTTCCAACCTCTTTAATGAAAAACTGTTTTTT
cdr3_aa: CASSPPDTVSNLFNEKLFF
d_call: .
v_call: TRBV5-6
j_call: TRBJ1-4
clone_size: once

cdr3_nt: TGTGCCAGCATTTTATCGGTGGGGACTAGCGGGAGTGGTGAGCAGTTCTTC
cdr3_aa: CASILSVGTSGSGEQFF
d_call: TRBD2
v_call: TRBV27
j_call: TRBJ2-1
clone_size: few

cdr3_nt: TGTGCCAGCAAAAGACAGGGGGACGACACTGAAGCTTTCTTT
cdr3_aa: CASKRQGDDTEAFF
d_call: TRBD1
v_call: TRBV11-3
j_call: TRBJ1-1
clone_size: many

cdr3_nt: TGTGCCAGCAGCTTGGGAGGGGCGGGGGGCAATCAGCCCCAGCATTTT
cdr3_aa: CASSLGGAGGNQPQHF
d_call: .
v_call: TRBV5-5
j_call: TRBJ1-5
clone_size: .

cdr3_nt: TGTGCCAGCAGCTCGGCGGGGGCCTCTAACTATGGCTACACCTTC
cdr3_aa: CASSSAGASNYGYTF
d_call: .
v_call: TRBV6-2/TRBV6-3
j_call: TRBJ1-2
clone_size: few

cdr3_nt: TGTGCCAGTAGTATAGTCTTCAGGCAGAGCAATCAGCCCCAGCATTTT
cdr3_aa: CASSIVFRQSNQPQHF
d_call: .
v_call: TRBV19
j_call: TRBJ1-5
clone_size: .

cdr3_nt: TGTGCCAGCAGTCCAGGGGGTACATATAATTCACCCCTCCACTTT
cdr3_aa: CASSPGGTYNSPLHF
d_call: TRBD1
v_call: TRBV28
j_call: TRBJ1-6
clone_size: few

cdr3_nt: TGTGCCAGCAGCTTAACAGGGACGGACTATGGCTACACCTTC
cdr3_aa: CASSLTGTDYGYTF
d_call: .
v_call: TRBV7-2
j_call: TRBJ1-2
clone_size: few